This TCR beta chain comes out of a study of response to subunit inactivated influenza vaccine. Study-wide findings and caveats: Seasonal influenza vaccination, on each occasion, was suggested by the authors to recruit few new T cells.

TCRdb recomputed calls from the RT-PCR reads with MiXCR, one row per CDR3 protein. Among about 300,000 distinct CDR3 sequences listed, 20% to 25% were seen once. This CDR3 region has 13 residues. In regard to this clonotype: Its cognate antigen is unknown.

The source material was PBMCs from blood, sampled 21 months after vaccination. The genes are TRBV12-3 or TRBV12-4 and TRBJ1-2; D unclear. The clonotype was recovered from a man aged 45 to 75 who received an inactivated influenza vaccine. CDR3 sequence: CCPIEGDEDGYTF. The CDR3, as DNA: TGTTGCCCCATTGAGGGAGACGAGGATGGCTACACCTTC.